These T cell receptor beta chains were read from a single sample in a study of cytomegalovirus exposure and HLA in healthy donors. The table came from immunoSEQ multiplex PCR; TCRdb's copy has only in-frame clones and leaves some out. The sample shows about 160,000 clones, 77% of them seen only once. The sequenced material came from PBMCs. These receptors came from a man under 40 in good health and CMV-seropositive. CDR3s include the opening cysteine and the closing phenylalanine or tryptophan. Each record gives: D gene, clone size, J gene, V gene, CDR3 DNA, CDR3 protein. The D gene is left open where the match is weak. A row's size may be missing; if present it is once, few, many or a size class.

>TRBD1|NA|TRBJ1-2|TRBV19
TGTGCCAGTACCGCGGACAGGGGAAGGGTCTATGGCTACACCTTC
CASTADRGRVYGYTF
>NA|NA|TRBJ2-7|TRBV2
TGTGCCAGCAGTGAAAGACAGTACGAGCAGTACTTC
CASSERQYEQYF
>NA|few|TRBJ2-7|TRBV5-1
TGCGCCAGCAGCCCTGGACAGACCTACGAGCAGTACTTC
CASSPGQTYEQYF
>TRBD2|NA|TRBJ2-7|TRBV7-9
TGTGCCAGCAGCTTTGGACTAGCGGACTACGAGCAGTACTTC
CASSFGLADYEQYF
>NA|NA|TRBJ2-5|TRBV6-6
TGTGCCGGGAACAGGGATCTGGAGACCCAGTACTTC
CAGNRDLETQYF
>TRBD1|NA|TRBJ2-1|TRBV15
TGTGCCACCAGCAGAGGAGGGGGACAGGGGAATGAGCAGTTCTTC
CATSRGGGQGNEQFF
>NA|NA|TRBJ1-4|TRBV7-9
TGTGCCAGCAGCACACCTATTAGCCAGGGGTCCCCTAATGAAAAACTGTTTTTT
CASSTPISQGSPNEKLFF
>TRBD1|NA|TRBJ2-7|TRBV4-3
TGCGCCAGCAGCCTTACAGGGGGAGGCTCCTACGAGCAGTACTTC
CASSLTGGGSYEQYF
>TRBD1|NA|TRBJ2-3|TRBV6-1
TGTGCCAGCAGTGAAAAGGACAGGGCAGATACGCAGTATTTT
CASSEKDRADTQYF
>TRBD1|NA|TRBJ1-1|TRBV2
TGTGCCAGCAGTAGGGGGCCCATGAACACTGAAGCTTTCTTT
CASSRGPMNTEAFF
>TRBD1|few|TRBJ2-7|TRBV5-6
TGTGCCAGCAGCCCCGGGACAGGGGGCTACGAGCAGTACTTC
CASSPGTGGYEQYF
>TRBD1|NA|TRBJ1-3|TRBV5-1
TGCGCCAGCAGCTTGGCCCCTGGACAGGGAAATGGAAACACCATATATTTT
CASSLAPGQGNGNTIYF
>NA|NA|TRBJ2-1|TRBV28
TGTGCCAGCATCTCCCCGGGGGTCGGCATCTACAATGAGCAGTTCTTC
CASISPGVGIYNEQFF
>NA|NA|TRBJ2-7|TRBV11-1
TGTGCCAGCAGACCTCAGGGAAACAAGGCCTACGAGCAGTACTTC
CASRPQGNKAYEQYF
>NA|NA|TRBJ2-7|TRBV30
TGTGCCTGGAGTGTCGCCTACGAGCAGTACTTC
CAWSVAYEQYF
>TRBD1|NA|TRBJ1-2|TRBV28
TGTGCCAGCAGCCTCCAGGGGGCAAACTATGGCTACACCTTC
CASSLQGANYGYTF
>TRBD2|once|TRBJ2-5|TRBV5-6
TGTGCCAGCTCTGGACTAGCGGGGAGTACAGAGACCCAGTACTTC
CASSGLAGSTETQYF
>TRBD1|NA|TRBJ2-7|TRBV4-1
TGCGCCAGCAGCCTACGGGGACAGGGGTACGAGCAGTACTTC
CASSLRGQGYEQYF
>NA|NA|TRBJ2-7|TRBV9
TGTGCCAGCAGCGTGGGCCACGAGCAGTACTTC
CASSVGHEQYF
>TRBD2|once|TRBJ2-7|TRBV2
TGTGCCAGCAGTGCAGAGGGCGGGAGCGAGCAGTACTTC
CASSAEGGSEQYF
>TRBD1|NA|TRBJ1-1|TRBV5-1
TGCGCCAGCAGCTTTGGGACAGGTGCGACTGAAGCTTTCTTT
CASSFGTGATEAFF
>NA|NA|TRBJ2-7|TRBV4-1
TGCGCCAGCAGGGCCAGGGACACCGGACTCTACGAGCAGTACTTC
CASRARDTGLYEQYF
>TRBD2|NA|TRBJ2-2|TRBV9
TGTGCCAGCAGCGCCTTCCTAGCGGGGGATACCGGGGAGCTGTTTTTT
CASSAFLAGDTGELFF
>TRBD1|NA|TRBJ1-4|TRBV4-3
TGCGCCAGCAGCCAAGGGGGACAGGCTAATGAAAAACTGTTTTTT
CASSQGGQANEKLFF
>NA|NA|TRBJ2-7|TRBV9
TGTGCCAGCAGCGAAGCCCACAGCTACGAGCAGTACTTC
CASSEAHSYEQYF
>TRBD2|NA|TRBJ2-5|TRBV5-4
TGTGCCAGCAGCCCCGGGGGGGCTGGTGAGACCCAGTACTTC
CASSPGGAGETQYF
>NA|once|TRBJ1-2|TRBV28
TGTGCCATCGATCAGGAGGGAAGTCAATATGGCTACACCTTC
CAIDQEGSQYGYTF
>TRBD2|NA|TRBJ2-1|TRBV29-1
TGCAGCGTACTAGCGGGAGGGTCTGCGCAGTTCTTC
CSVLAGGSAQFF
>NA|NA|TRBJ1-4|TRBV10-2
TGCGCCAGCACCGGGGGACTAGAACTGTTTTTT
CASTGGLELFF
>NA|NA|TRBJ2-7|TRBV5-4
TGTGCCAGCAGCGGCACAGGGTACGAGCAGTACTTC
CASSGTGYEQYF
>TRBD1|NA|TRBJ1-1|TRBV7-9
TGTGCCAGCAGCTTAGAGGCAGGGGGCGACACTGAAGCTTTCTTT
CASSLEAGGDTEAFF
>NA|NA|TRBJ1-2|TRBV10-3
TGTGCCATCAGAACGCCCGCAGGGGCCGGTGGCTACACCTTC
CAIRTPAGAGGYTF
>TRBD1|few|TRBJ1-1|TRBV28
TGTGCCAGCAGTTTCGCCAGAGCACAGGGGTTTAGGACTGAAGCTTTCTTT
CASSFARAQGFRTEAFF
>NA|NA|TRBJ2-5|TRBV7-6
TGTGCCAGCAGCTTAGTAGCAGGGGGAGGCCAAGAGACCCAGTACTTC
CASSLVAGGGQETQYF